Below are 10 T cell receptor beta chains sequenced from a single sample in a study of cytomegalovirus exposure and HLA in healthy donors. PCR used 60 Vbeta primers and 13 Jbeta primers. Profiling relied on immunoSEQ multiplex PCR, and the TCRdb table lists in-frame clones only, not all of them. This repertoire shows over 110,000 clones, 82% found once; its top ten account for around 2.6%. Material: PBMCs. Receptors were obtained from a male donor in good health and CMV-seronegative.

In the case of this clone: One end of the junction fails to match germline, which may point to a read error. The V gene is TRBV4-1, the J gene TRBJ2-7; 9 bases fit TRBD2. The CDR3 runs to 15 residues. Germline loops: CDR1 MGHRA, CDR2 YSYEKL. CDR3 coding DNA: TGCGCCGGCAGCCTTAGTTTAGCGGGAGTCTACGAGCAGTACTTC. Protein sequence: CAGSLSLAGVYEQYF.

The chain recombines TRBV5-1 with TRBJ2-3; D gene unclear. The CDR3 contains 15 residues. Germline values: CDR1 SGHRS, CDR2 YFSETQ. Trimming pared 0 bases from V and 0 bases from J, leaving 8 bases between. The CDR3 nucleotides read TGCGCCAGCAGCTTGGATCTGGCTAGCACAGATACGCAGTATTTT. As protein: CASSLDLASTDTQYF.

This clone was seen only once. The V call is TRBV6-1, the J call TRBJ1-2; 7 bases map to TRBD1. This CDR3 comprises 13 residues. V was clipped by 7 bases and J by 3 bases; unmatched bases: 5. In germline, CDR1 is MNHNS, CDR2 SASEGT. The CDR3 spells CASTTGQDYGYTF. The CDR3 DNA reads as TGTGCCAGCACCACTGGACAGGACTATGGCTACACCTTC.

This clone was seen just once. V gene TRBV11-2 combines with J gene TRBJ1-1; perhaps TRBD1 as D (6 bases). Germline V lookup: CDR1 SGHAT, CDR2 FQNNGV. The CDR3 sequence is 16 residues long. Trimming took 2 bases from V and 5 from J, leaving 18 bases between them. Written as DNA, the CDR3 is TGTGCCAGCAGCTTATATCATTCCGGGGGGCGGACTGAAGCTTTCTTT. Its protein is CASSLYHSGGRTEAFF. Together with reference TRBV11-2 and TRBJ1-1, the CDR3 gives the full variable domain: EAGVAQSPRYKIIEKRQSVAFWCNPISGHATLYWYQQILGQGPKLLIQFQNNGVVDDSQLPKDRFSAERLKGVDSTLKIQPAKLEDSAVYLCASSLYHSGGRTEAFFGQGTRLTVV.

This clone was seen only once. V is TRBV13 and J is TRBJ1-4, with a weak D call TRBD1 (5 bases). Germline V gene sequence: CDR1 PRHDT, CDR2 FYEKMQ (reference sequence). V was pared by 0 bases and J by 7 bases, with 9 bases between. The CDR3 is made up of 14 amino acids. CDR3 nucleotides: TGTGCCAGCAGCTTAGGGCAGGGTGGTGAAAAACTGTTTTTT. It translates to CASSLGQGGEKLFF. Full variable domain (rest looked up from reference TRBV13 and TRBJ1-4): AAGVIQSPRHLIKEKRETATLKCYPIPRHDTVYWYQQGPGQDPQFLISFYEKMQSDKGSIPDRFSAQQFSDYHSELNMSSLELGDSALYFCASSLGQGGEKLFFGSGTQLSVL.

The chain has TRBV27 and TRBJ2-7; D perhaps matches TRBD2 (6 bases). Germline-derived CDR1 and CDR2 are MNHEY and SMNVEV (reference sequence). V lost 1 base and J lost 5, with 12 bases in between. The CDR3 is 14 residues long. The CDR3 region is CASSLFGGVDEQYF. DNA of the CDR3: TGTGCCAGCAGTTTATTTGGAGGGGTGGACGAGCAGTACTTC.

The chain employs TRBV7-9 and TRBJ2-1, with TRBD2 matching 8 bases. J lost 2 bases, V lost 2 bases, and 5 bases had no gene match. CDR1 and CDR2 (germline): SEHNR, FQNEAQ (reference sequence). The CDR3 sequence is 16 residues long. The DNA for the CDR3 is TGTGCCAGCAGCTTAATGGCGGGAGGCCCCTACAATGAGCAGTTCTTC. Translated, it gives CASSLMAGGPYNEQFF.

The chain has TRBV18 and TRBJ1-2; tentative D call: TRBD1 (6 bases). The CDR3 is 16 amino acids. The V end was cut by 3 bases, the J end by 2 bases, with 16 bases between. CDR1 and CDR2 from the germline V gene are KGHSH and LQKENI. CDR3 DNA sequence: TGTGCCAGCTCACCCTCCTCCAACAGGGCAAACTATGGCTACACCTTC. Translated, it gives CASSPSSNRANYGYTF. The variable domain in full, with the rest retrieved from reference TRBV18 and TRBJ1-2, is NAGVMQNPRHLVRRRGQEARLRCSPMKGHSHVYWYRQLPEEGLKFMVYLQKENIIDESGMPKERFSAEFPKEGPSILRIQQVVRGDSAAYFCASSPSSNRANYGYTFGSGTRLTVV.

Here the CDR3 DNA reads TGTGCCAGTCAGGGGGCAGGCGGGGAGCTGTTTTTT. Translating gives CASQGAGGELFF. The chain carries TRBV6-5 and TRBJ2-2, with 8 bases lining up with TRBD1. Germline CDR1 is MNHEY and CDR2 is SVGAGI. The CDR3 is 12 residues long. V shed 9 bases and J 7 bases; nucleotides not matched to a gene: 4.

The chain is built from TRBV7-2 and TRBJ2-1, with TRBD1 matching 7 bases. Germline V gene data show CDR1 as SGHTA and CDR2 as FQGNSA. V dropped 5 bases and J dropped 9; count of bases not matched to a gene: 13. CDR3 length equals 15 residues. CDR3 residues: CASSMGQSIRLEQFF. CDR3 coding DNA: TGTGCCAGCAGCATGGGACAGTCAATTCGCCTTGAGCAGTTCTTC.